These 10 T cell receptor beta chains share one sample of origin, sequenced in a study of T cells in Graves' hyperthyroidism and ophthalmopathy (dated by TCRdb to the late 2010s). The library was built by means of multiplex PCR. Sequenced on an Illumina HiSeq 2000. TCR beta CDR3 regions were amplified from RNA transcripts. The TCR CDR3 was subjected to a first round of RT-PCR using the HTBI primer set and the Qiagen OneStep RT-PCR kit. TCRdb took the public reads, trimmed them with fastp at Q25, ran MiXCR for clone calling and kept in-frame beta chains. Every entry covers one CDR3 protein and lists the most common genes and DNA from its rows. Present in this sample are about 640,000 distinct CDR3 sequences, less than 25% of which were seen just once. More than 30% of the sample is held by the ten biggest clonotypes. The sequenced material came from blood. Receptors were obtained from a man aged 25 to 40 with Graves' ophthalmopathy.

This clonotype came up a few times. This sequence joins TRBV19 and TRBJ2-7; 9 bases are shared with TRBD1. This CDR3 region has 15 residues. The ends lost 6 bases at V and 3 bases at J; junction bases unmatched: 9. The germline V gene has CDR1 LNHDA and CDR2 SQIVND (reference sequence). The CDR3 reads CASSQTGGQVYEQYF. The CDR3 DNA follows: TGTGCCAGTAGCCAAACAGGGGGCCAAGTCTACGAGCAGTACTTC.

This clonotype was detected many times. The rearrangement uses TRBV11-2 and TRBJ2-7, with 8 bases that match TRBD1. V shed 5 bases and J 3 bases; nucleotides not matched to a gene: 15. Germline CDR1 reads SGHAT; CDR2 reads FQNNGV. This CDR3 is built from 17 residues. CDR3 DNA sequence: TGTGCCAGCAGCACCCCCCAGGGGGCAAGGGCCTACTACGAGCAGTACTTC. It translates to CASSTPQGARAYYEQYF.

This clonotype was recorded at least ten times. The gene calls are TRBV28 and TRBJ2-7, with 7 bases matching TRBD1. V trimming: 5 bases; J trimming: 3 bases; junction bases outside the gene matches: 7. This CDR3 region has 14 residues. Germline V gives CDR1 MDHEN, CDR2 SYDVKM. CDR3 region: CASSLRTGNYEQYF. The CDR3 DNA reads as TGTGCCAGCAGTCTAAGGACAGGTAACTACGAGCAGTACTTC.

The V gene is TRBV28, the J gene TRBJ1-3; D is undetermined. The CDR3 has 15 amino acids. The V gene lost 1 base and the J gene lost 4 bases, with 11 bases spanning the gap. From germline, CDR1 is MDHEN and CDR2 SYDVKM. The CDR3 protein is CASSLFSLRGNTIYF. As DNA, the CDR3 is TGTGCCAGCAGTTTATTCTCACTGCGAGGAAACACCATATATTTT.

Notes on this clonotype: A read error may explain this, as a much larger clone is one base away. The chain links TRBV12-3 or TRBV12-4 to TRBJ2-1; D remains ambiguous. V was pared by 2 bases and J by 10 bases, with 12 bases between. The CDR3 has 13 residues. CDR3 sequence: CASSLKSRHEQFF. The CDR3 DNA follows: TGTGCCAGCAGTTTAAAATCCCGCCACGAGCAGTTCTTC.

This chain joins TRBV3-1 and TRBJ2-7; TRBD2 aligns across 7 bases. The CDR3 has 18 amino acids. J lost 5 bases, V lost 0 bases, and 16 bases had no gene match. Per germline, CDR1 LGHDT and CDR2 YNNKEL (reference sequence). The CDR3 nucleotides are TGTGCCAGCAGCCAAGATCAAAAAGAAAGCGGGAAAATGAACGAGCAGTACTTC. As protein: CASSQDQKESGKMNEQYF.

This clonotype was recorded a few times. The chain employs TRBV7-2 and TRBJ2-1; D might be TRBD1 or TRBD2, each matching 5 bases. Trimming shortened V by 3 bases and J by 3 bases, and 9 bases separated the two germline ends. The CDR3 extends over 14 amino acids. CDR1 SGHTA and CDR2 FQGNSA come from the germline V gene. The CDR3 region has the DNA TGTGCCAGCAGCTTTCCGGGACGCTACAATGAGCAGTTCTTC. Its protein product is CASSFPGRYNEQFF.

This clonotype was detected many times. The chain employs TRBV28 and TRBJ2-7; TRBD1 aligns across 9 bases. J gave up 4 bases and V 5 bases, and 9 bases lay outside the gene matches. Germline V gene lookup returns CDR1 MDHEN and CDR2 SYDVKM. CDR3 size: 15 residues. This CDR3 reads CASSGYGTGRYEQYF. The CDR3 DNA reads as TGTGCCAGCAGTGGCTACGGGACAGGGAGGTACGAGCAGTACTTC.

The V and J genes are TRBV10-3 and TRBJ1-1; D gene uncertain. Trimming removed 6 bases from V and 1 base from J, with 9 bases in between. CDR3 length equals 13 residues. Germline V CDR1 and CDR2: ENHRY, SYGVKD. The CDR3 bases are TGTGCCATCAGCGCCGGGTCGAACACTGAAGCTTTCTTT. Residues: CAISAGSNTEAFF.

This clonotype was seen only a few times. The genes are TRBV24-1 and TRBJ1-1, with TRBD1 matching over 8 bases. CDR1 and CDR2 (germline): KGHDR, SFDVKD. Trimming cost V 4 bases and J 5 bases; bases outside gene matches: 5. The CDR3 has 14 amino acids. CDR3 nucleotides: TGTGCCACCAGTGAAAGGACAGGGCGGACTGAAGCTTTCTTT. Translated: CATSERTGRTEAFF.